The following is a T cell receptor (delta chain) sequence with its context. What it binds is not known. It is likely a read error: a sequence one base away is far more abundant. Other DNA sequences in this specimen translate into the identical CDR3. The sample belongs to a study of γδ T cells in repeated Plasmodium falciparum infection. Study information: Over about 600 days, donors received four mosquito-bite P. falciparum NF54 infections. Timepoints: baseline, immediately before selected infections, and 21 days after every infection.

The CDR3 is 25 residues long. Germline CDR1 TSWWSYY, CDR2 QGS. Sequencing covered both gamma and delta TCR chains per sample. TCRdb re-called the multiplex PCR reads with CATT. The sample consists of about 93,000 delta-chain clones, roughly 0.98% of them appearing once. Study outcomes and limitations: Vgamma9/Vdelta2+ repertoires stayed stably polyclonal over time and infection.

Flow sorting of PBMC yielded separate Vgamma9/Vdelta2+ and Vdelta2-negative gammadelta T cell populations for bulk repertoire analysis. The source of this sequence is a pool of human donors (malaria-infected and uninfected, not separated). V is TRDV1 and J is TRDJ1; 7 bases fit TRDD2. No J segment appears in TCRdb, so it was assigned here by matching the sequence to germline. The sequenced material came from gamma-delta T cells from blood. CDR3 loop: CALGEQPVLTFLHVLVDWYTDKLIF. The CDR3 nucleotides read TGCGCTCTTGGGGAACAACCTGTACTAACTTTCCTACACGTACTGGTTGATTGGTACACCGATAAACTCATCTTT.